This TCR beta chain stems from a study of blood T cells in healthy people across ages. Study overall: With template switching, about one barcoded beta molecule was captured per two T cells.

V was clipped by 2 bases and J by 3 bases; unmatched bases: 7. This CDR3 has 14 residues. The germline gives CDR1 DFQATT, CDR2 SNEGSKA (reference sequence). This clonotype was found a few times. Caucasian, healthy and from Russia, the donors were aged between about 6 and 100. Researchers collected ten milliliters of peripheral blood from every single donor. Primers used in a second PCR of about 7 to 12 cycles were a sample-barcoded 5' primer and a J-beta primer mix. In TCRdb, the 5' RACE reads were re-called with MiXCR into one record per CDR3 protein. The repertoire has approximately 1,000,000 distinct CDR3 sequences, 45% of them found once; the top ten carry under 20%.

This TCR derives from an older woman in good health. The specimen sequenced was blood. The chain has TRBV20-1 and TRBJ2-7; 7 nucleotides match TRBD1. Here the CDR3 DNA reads TGCAGTGCTAGACTCTCCGACAGGGTCTACGAGCAGTACTTC. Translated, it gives CSARLSDRVYEQYF.